This T cell receptor beta chain was documented in a study of graft-versus-host responses after intestinal transplantation. Study information: Multivisceral, liver-intestinal, or isolated intestinal grafts went to recipients. Anti-thymocyte globulin induction was given to all recipients, followed by tacrolimus and steroids for around three years.

Notes on the study in general: In patients with graft-donor T cell macrochimerism, allograft graft-versus-host to host-versus-graft clonal ratios were high.

There are 12 residues in the CDR3. CDR1 is KGHSH, CDR2 LQKENI, per germline. V lost 2 bases and J 5 bases, leaving 6 bases between the germline ends. Profiling relied on immunoSEQ multiplex PCR, and the TCRdb table lists in-frame clones only, not all of them. The sample yields around 54,000 clones, 91% seen once. Worth noting for this clone: Its antigen is undetermined.

The source is a human patient who received an intestinal transplant, so some T cells may come from the graft donor. The sequenced sample was PBMCs, obtained more than 650 days after intestinal transplant. The V gene is TRBV18, the J gene TRBJ1-1; D is undetermined. In DNA, the CDR3 is TGTGCCAGCTCACCAGGGATGACTGAAGCTTTCTTT. It encodes CASSPGMTEAFF.